The clone carrying this T cell receptor (beta chain) occurred once. V dropped 3 bases and J dropped 4; count of bases not matched to a gene: 14. The CDR3 covers 19 residues. The germline gives CDR1 KGHSH, CDR2 LQKENI. The sample comes from a study of blood T cell repertoires in COVID-19. Using immunoSEQ multiplex PCR, the repertoire was profiled, and TCRdb retains in-frame clones only, with some absent. Of 200,000 to 250,000 clones in the sample, over 75% were seen once. This study enrolled people aged roughly 18 to 90 from roughly 22 US geographic areas. Membership in each cohort depended on participant-reported clinical history.

What was sequenced was PBMCs or T cells enriched from blood (not recorded which). This receptor was taken from a woman aged 18-29 years in a cohort exposed to, infected with or recovered from COVID-19 (not recorded which). This chain joins TRBV18 and TRBJ2-3, with 12 bases that match TRBD2. The CDR3 DNA reads TGTGCCAGCTCACCCCGCGTAGGGGGGACTAGCGGGTTCCCAGATACGCAGTATTTT. Its translation: CASSPRVGGTSGFPDTQYF. The variable domain in full, with the rest retrieved from reference TRBV18 and TRBJ2-3, is NAGVMQNPRHLVRRRGQEARLRCSPMKGHSHVYWYRQLPEEGLKFMVYLQKENIIDESGMPKERFSAEFPKEGPSILRIQQVVRGDSAAYFCASSPRVGGTSGFPDTQYFGPGTRLTVL.